A selection of T cell receptor beta chains follows, all from one sample in a study of cytomegalovirus exposure and HLA in healthy donors. Measured with immunoSEQ multiplex PCR; TCRdb has only the in-frame clones, and not every one. The table shows 110,000 to 150,000 clones, with roughly 80% occurring only once. Input material: PBMCs. These receptors came from a male donor in good health and CMV-seronegative. The CDR3 runs from the conserved cysteine through the conserved F or W. Each record gives: clone size, D gene, J gene, V gene, CDR3 protein, CDR3 DNA. A D gene is named only where the DNA matches it firmly. Where a row states a size, it is once, few, many or the class of an expanded clone; other rows omit it.

.,TRBD2,TRBJ2-1,TRBV4-1,CASSQRFRTSGTWEQFF,TGCGCCAGCAGCCAAAGGTTTCGGACTAGCGGGACATGGGAGCAGTTCTTC
.,.,TRBJ2-1,TRBV27,CASSLLPGVPYNEQFF,TGTGCCAGCAGTCTTTTACCGGGAGTACCATACAATGAGCAGTTCTTC
few,.,TRBJ2-5,TRBV6-5,CASPSPRDTEETQYF,TGTGCTAGCCCTTCTCCCCGGGACACTGAAGAGACCCAGTACTTC
.,TRBD1,TRBJ2-7,TRBV7-9,CASSSPRPGTGSEQYF,TGTGCCAGCAGCTCCCCCCGTCCCGGGACAGGGTCCGAGCAGTACTTC
.,TRBD1,TRBJ2-1,TRBV11-2,CASSYQGQGTYNEQFF,TGTGCCAGCAGTTATCAAGGACAGGGAACCTACAATGAGCAGTTCTTC
.,TRBD1,TRBJ1-5,TRBV6-5,CASSYSGTGNQPQHF,TGTGCCAGCAGTTACTCCGGGACAGGTAATCAGCCCCAGCATTTT
.,TRBD2,TRBJ2-1,TRBV18,CASSLMELTSYEQFF,TGTGCCAGCTCACTAATGGAACTGACTAGCTATGAGCAGTTCTTC
.,.,TRBJ1-2,TRBV28,CASSSGGDNYGYTF,TGTGCCAGCAGTTCCGGGGGAGATAACTATGGCTACACCTTC
.,TRBD2,TRBJ2-5,TRBV4-2,CASSQEDSASGSRETQYF,TGTGCCAGCAGCCAAGAGGATTCGGCTAGCGGGAGTAGGGAGACCCAGTACTTC
.,.,TRBJ2-3,TRBV28,CASTVGRDTQYF,TGTGCCAGCACCGTGGGGAGGGATACGCAGTATTTT
.,TRBD1,TRBJ2-7,TRBV6-1,CASSVTGDYEQYF,TGTGCCAGCAGTGTGACAGGGGATTACGAGCAGTACTTC
.,TRBD2,TRBJ2-3,TRBV11-3,CASSPGSSGGSTDTQYF,TGTGCCAGCAGCCCCGGTTCTAGCGGGGGAAGCACAGATACGCAGTATTTT
few,.,TRBJ2-7,TRBV19,CASSIGLDSYEQYF,TGTGCCAGTAGTATTGGGCTGGACTCTTACGAGCAGTACTTC
.,.,TRBJ2-7,TRBV27,CARGGDRPTYEQYF,TGTGCCAGGGGGGGGGACAGGCCCACCTACGAGCAGTACTTC
.,.,TRBJ1-2,TRBV5-6,CASSRGTAYGYTF,TGTGCCAGCAGCCGCGGGACTGCTTATGGCTACACCTTC
once,.,TRBJ2-7,TRBV30,CAWSGNTAGPFAREQYF,TGTGCCTGGAGTGGAAATACAGCGGGCCCGTTCGCAAGGGAGCAGTACTTC
.,TRBD1,TRBJ1-1,TRBV27,CASSPDRGYLAAFF,TGTGCCAGCAGCCCGGACAGGGGTTATCTGGCAGCTTTCTTT
.,.,TRBJ1-1,TRBV30,CASNRDMNTEAFF,TGTGCCTCGAACAGGGATATGAACACTGAAGCTTTCTTT
.,.,TRBJ1-4,TRBV29-1,CSVATFEKLFF,TGCAGCGTTGCTACTTTTGAAAAACTGTTTTTT
.,TRBD1,TRBJ1-1,TRBV28,CASSPATGGTEAFF,TGTGCCAGCAGTCCAGCAACAGGGGGGACTGAAGCTTTCTTT
.,.,TRBJ2-3,TRBV7-6,CASSLSGSTDTQYF,TGTGCCAGCAGCCTTAGCGGAAGCACAGATACGCAGTATTTT
.,TRBD1,TRBJ1-5,TRBV6-5,CATSTGNQPQHF,TGTGCCACTTCGACAGGGAATCAGCCCCAGCATTTT
.,TRBD1,TRBJ2-2,TRBV11-3,CASTTGTTGELFF,TGTGCCAGCACGACAGGGACCACCGGGGAGCTGTTTTTT
.,.,TRBJ2-3,TRBV5-1,CASSLDGEPVRGTDTQYF,TGCGCCAGCAGCTTGGACGGGGAGCCCGTTCGGGGTACAGATACGCAGTATTTT
.,.,TRBJ1-1,TRBV13,CASSLEGGRTEAFF,TGTGCCAGCAGCTTAGAGGGGGGGCGAACTGAAGCTTTCTTT
few,.,TRBJ2-7,TRBV7-9,CASSLVTGDLDYEQYF,TGTGCCAGCAGCTTGGTAACAGGTGACCTAGATTACGAGCAGTACTTC
.,.,TRBJ1-1,TRBV27,CASKQAAEAFF,TGTGCCAGCAAACAAGCGGCTGAAGCTTTCTTT
once,.,TRBJ1-1,TRBV18,CASSPPGGTEAFF,TGTGCCAGCTCACCACCGGGGGGCACTGAAGCTTTCTTT
.,.,TRBJ2-1,TRBV13,CASKTGSEYNEQFF,TGTGCCAGCAAAACGGGATCGGAATACAATGAGCAGTTCTTC
.,TRBD2,TRBJ2-7,TRBV19,CASSMFLAGAYEQYF,TGTGCCAGTAGTATGTTTCTAGCGGGTGCCTACGAGCAGTACTTC
.,TRBD2,TRBJ2-3,TRBV7-9,CASSLLAGRVDTQYF,TGTGCCAGCAGCTTGTTAGCGGGGCGGGTTGATACGCAGTATTTT
few,TRBD1,TRBJ2-7,TRBV6-5,CASRRDRGSEQYF,TGTGCCAGCAGGAGGGACAGGGGATCCGAGCAGTACTTC
.,.,TRBJ1-1,TRBV7-9,CASSPAGGGTEAFF,TGTGCCAGCAGCCCGGCGGGGGGCGGGACTGAAGCTTTCTTT